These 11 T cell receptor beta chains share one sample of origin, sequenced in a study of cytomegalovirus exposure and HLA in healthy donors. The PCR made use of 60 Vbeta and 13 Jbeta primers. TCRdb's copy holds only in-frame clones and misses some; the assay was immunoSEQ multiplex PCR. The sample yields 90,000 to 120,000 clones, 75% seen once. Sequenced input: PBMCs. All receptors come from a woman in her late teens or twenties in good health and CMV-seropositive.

CDR3: CASSLESYNEQFF. The CDR3 nucleotides read TGTGCCAGCAGCTTAGAGAGCTACAATGAGCAGTTCTTC. The V call is TRBV6-4, the J call TRBJ2-1; D unresolved. The CDR3 runs to 13 residues. V dropped 6 bases and J dropped 3 bases, with 9 bases sitting between them. The germline V gene has CDR1 MRHNA and CDR2 SNTAGT.

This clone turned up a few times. In DNA form, the CDR3 reads TGTGCCAGCAGCCAAGGACTAGTAGGCTACAATGAGCAGTTCTTC. Translated: CASSQGLVGYNEQFF. The chain is built from TRBV7-3 and TRBJ2-1; 7 nucleotides line up with TRBD2. CDR1 and CDR2 from the germline V gene are SGHTA and FQGTGA. The CDR3 length is 15 residues. V was clipped by 5 bases and J by 3 bases; unmatched bases: 7.

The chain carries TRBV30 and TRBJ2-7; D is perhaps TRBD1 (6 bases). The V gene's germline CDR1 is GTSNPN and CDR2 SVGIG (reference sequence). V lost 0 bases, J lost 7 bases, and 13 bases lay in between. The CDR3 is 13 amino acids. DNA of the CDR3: TGTGCCTGGAGTGTACGAAGCAGGGGTGAGCAGTACTTC. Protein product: CAWSVRSRGEQYF. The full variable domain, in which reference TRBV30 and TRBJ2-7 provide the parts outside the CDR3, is SQTIHQWPATLVQPVGSPLSLECTVEGTSNPNLYWYRQAAGRGLQLLFYSVGIGQISSEVPQNLSASRPQDRQFILSSKKLLLSDSGFYLCAWSVRSRGEQYFGPGTRLTVT.

CDR3 nucleotide sequence: TGCAGCGTTGAAGATTTTACTAGCGGCTACGAGCAGTACTTC. Translating gives CSVEDFTSGYEQYF. The rearrangement joins TRBV29-1 to TRBJ2-7; 8 bases line up with TRBD2. CDR1 SQVTM and CDR2 ANQGSEA come from the germline V gene. Trimming cost V 0 bases and J 3 bases; bases outside gene matches: 4. The CDR3 spans 14 residues.

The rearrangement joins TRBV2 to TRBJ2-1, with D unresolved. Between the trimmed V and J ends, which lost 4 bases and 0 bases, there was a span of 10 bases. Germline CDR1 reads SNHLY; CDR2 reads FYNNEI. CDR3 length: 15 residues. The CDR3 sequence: CASSVRSSSYNEQFF. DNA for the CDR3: TGTGCCAGCAGTGTTCGGTCGAGCTCCTACAATGAGCAGTTCTTC.

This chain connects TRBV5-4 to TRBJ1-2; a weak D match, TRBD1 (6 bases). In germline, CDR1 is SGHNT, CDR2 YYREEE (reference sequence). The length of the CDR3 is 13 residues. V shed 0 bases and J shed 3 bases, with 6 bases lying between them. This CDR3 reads CASSLDRDYGYTF. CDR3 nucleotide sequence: TGTGCCAGCAGCTTGGACAGGGACTATGGCTACACCTTC.

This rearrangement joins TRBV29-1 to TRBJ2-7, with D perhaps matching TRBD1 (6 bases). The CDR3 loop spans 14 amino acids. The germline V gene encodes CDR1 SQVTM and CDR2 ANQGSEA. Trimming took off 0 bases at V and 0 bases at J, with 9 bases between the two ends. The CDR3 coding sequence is TGCAGCGTTGAAGACCCGGACAGCTCCTACGAGCAGTACTTC. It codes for CSVEDPDSSYEQYF.

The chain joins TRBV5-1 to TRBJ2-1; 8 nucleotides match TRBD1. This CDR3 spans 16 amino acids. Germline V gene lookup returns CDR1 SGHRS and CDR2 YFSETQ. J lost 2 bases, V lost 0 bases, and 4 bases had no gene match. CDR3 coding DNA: TGCGCCAGCAGCTTGGCAGGGGGCGGCACCTACAATGAGCAGTTCTTC. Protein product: CASSLAGGGTYNEQFF.

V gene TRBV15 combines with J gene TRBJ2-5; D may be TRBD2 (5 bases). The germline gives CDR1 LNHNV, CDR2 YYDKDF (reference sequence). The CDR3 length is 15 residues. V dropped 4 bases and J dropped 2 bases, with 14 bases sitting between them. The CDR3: CATSTAVGVQETQYF. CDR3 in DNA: TGTGCCACCAGCACAGCGGTGGGCGTTCAAGAGACCCAGTACTTC.

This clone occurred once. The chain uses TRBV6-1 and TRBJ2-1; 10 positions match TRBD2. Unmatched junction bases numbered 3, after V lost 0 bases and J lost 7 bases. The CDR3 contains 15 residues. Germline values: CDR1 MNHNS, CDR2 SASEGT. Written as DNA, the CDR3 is TGTGCCAGCAGTGAAGCAAGCGGGGGGGGAAATGAGCAGTTCTTC. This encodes CASSEASGGGNEQFF.

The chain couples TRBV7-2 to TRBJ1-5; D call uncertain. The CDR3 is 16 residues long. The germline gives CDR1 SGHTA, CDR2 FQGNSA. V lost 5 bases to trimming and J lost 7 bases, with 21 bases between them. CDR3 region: CASSPSTTGVGQPQHF. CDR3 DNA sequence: TGTGCCAGCAGCCCCTCGACAACCGGGGTTGGGCAGCCCCAGCATTTT.